The sample holds a few counts of the clone carrying this T cell receptor (beta chain). This CDR3 spans 13 amino acids. Germline CDR1 and CDR2: LGHNA and YSLEER. V was cut by 1 base and J by 4 bases, with 5 bases left in between. Using its own MiXCR run on the RT-PCR reads, TCRdb lists one record per CDR3 protein. The table includes 150,000 or so distinct CDR3 sequences, about 11% detected once. The data were obtained in a study of response to subunit inactivated influenza vaccine. The clonotype comes from a man in his forties or fifties who received an inactivated influenza vaccine. The sequencing used non-naive T cells sorted from PBMCs, collected about 6 weeks after vaccination. This chain joins TRBV4-3 and TRBJ1-5; unclear D gene. The CDR3 sequence: CASSQAYNQPQHF. The DNA for the CDR3 is TGCGCCAGCAGCCAAGCATATAATCAGCCCCAGCATTTT.